A single sample gave rise to the 15 T cell receptor beta chains below, sequenced in a study of blood T cell repertoires in COVID-19. Using immunoSEQ multiplex PCR, the repertoire was profiled, and TCRdb retains in-frame clones only, with some absent. The sample shows under 300,000 clones, about 82% of them seen only once. Input material: peripheral blood. These receptors all stem from an elderly man with acute or convalescent COVID-19.

This clone was seen a single time. The chain has TRBV4-3 and TRBJ2-7; tentative D call: TRBD1 (6 bases). This CDR3 has 14 amino acids. The V gene's germline CDR1 is LGHNA and CDR2 YSLEER. The V and J ends lost 4 bases and 3 bases respectively, with 13 bases between them. CDR3 in amino acids: CASSRYKGGYEQYF. DNA of the CDR3: TGCGCCAGCAGCCGATACAAAGGGGGCTACGAGCAGTACTTC.

V and J are TRBV6-5 and TRBJ1-5; D not certain. CDR3 length: 13 amino acids. Germline assignment: CDR1 MNHEY and CDR2 SVGAGI. Trimming shortened V by 0 bases and J by 6 bases, and 6 bases separated the two germline ends. CDR3 DNA: TGTGCCAGCAGTTACTCGGCGGGTCAGCCCCAGCATTTT. Its protein is CASSYSAGQPQHF.

The chain uses TRBV28 and TRBJ1-6; tentative D call: TRBD1 (5 bases). Germline lookup yields CDR1 MDHEN and CDR2 SYDVKM. With 2 bases removed from V and 7 bases from J, the gap between germline ends came to 9 bases. The CDR3 totals 14 residues. CDR3 DNA: TGTGCCAGCAGTTTAATAGGGGTCAATTCACCCCTCCACTTT. The encoded protein is CASSLIGVNSPLHF.

The rearrangement joins TRBV2 to TRBJ2-4, with 8 positions matching TRBD2. CDR1 is SNHLY and CDR2 is FYNNEI in the germline V gene. This CDR3 region has 13 residues. V was pared by 7 bases and J by 6 bases, with 5 bases of the junction left unmatched. The CDR3 region is CASKTSGLNIQYF. CDR3 nucleotide sequence: TGTGCCAGCAAAACTAGCGGACTAAACATTCAGTACTTC.

The chain carries TRBV28 and TRBJ1-2; D is undetermined. The V end lost 6 bases, the J end lost 8 bases, and 16 bases lay between the germline ends. The CDR3 loop spans 13 amino acids. Germline V gene sequence: CDR1 MDHEN, CDR2 SYDVKM. The CDR3 bases are TGTGCCAGCAGCCTATACCCCGACATGGGCTACACCTTC. Translation: CASSLYPDMGYTF.

The chain combines TRBV18 with TRBJ2-2; possibly TRBD1 for D (5 bases). V was pared by 2 bases and J by 8 bases, with 18 bases between. The germline CDR1 and CDR2 sequences are KGHSH and LQKENI. The CDR3 runs 16 residues. The DNA of the CDR3 is TGTGCCAGCTCACCAGAGAGGACACCCCTGGCGGGGGAGCTGTTTTTT. Protein: CASSPERTPLAGELFF.

The chain recombines TRBV29-1 with TRBJ2-7; D gene unclear. Germline assignment: CDR1 SQVTM and CDR2 ANQGSEA. This CDR3 contains 11 residues. With 4 bases removed from V and 3 bases from J, the gap between germline ends came to 7 bases. Here the CDR3 reads CSVVQVYEQYF. The DNA for the CDR3 is TGCAGCGTTGTCCAGGTCTACGAGCAGTACTTC.

Regarding this clone: This is likely an artifact of a read error, given a far larger clone one base away. The chain employs TRBV2 and TRBJ1-1; D is possibly TRBD1 (6 bases). With 7 bases removed from V and 0 bases from J, the gap between germline ends came to 12 bases. In germline, CDR1 is SNHLY, CDR2 FYNNEI. This CDR3 contains 14 residues. CDR3 DNA sequence: TGTGCCAGCACCGTGGACAGATTGAACACTGAAGCTTTCTTT. It is translated as CASTVDRLNTEAFF. The variable domain in full, with the rest retrieved from reference TRBV2 and TRBJ1-1, is EPEVTQTPSHQVTQMGQEVILRCVPISNHLYFYWYRQILGQKVEFLVSFYNNEISEKSEIFDDQFSVERPDGSNFTLKIRSTKLEDSAMYFCASTVDRLNTEAFFGQGTRLTVV.

The chain employs TRBV3-1 (or the pseudogene TRBV3-2) and TRBJ1-4; 7 bases line up with TRBD1. CDR3 size: 14 residues. The ends lost 0 bases at V and 11 bases at J; junction bases unmatched: 6. From germline, CDR1 is LGHDT and CDR2 YNNKEL (reference sequence). Here the CDR3 reads CASSQEGGPGKLFF. For the CDR3, the DNA is TGTGCCAGCAGCCAAGAAGGGGGCCCGGGGAAACTGTTTTTT.

The chain employs TRBV6-5 and TRBJ2-5; D might be TRBD1 (6 bases). Deletions cut 5 bases from V and 1 base from J, with 11 bases between. Germline values: CDR1 MNHEY, CDR2 SVGAGI. This CDR3 is 14 amino acids long. The CDR3 DNA sequence: TGTGCCAGCAGTCCTCGGACAGTCCAAGAGACCCAGTACTTC. This sequence encodes CASSPRTVQETQYF.

The chain carries TRBV5-1 and TRBJ1-1, with D hard to call. The CDR3 runs 15 residues. Germline-derived CDR1 and CDR2 are SGHRS and YFSETQ. Trimming stripped 0 bases from V and 0 bases from J, with 9 bases between. The CDR3 nucleotides are TGCGCCAGCAGCTTGGCAGGCAGTTTGAACACTGAAGCTTTCTTT. Its protein is CASSLAGSLNTEAFF.

The rearrangement links TRBV9 to TRBJ2-3; 7 nucleotides match TRBD2. V shed 0 bases and J 3 bases; nucleotides not matched to a gene: 7. The CDR3 sequence is 16 residues long. Germline lookup yields CDR1 SGDLS and CDR2 YYNGEE. CDR3: CASSVGTGGMTDTQYF. CDR3 coding DNA: TGTGCCAGCAGCGTAGGGACCGGGGGGATGACAGATACGCAGTATTTT.

The rearrangement joins TRBV9 to TRBJ1-2; 8 bases are shared with TRBD1. This CDR3 comprises 15 residues. V shed 0 bases and J 3 bases; nucleotides not matched to a gene: 4. Per the germline V gene, CDR1 is SGDLS and CDR2 is YYNGEE. The CDR3, as DNA: TGTGCCAGCAGCGTAGGAGCAGGGGGCGACTATGGCTACACCTTC. It codes for CASSVGAGGDYGYTF. The full variable domain, in which reference TRBV9 and TRBJ1-2 provide the parts outside the CDR3, is DSGVTQTPKHLITATGQRVTLRCSPRSGDLSVYWYQQSLDQGLQFLIQYYNGEERAKGNILERFSAQQFPDLHSELNLSSLELGDSALYFCASSVGAGGDYGYTFGSGTRLTVV.

The V gene is TRBV28, the J gene TRBJ1-2; TRBD1 is a possible D gene (6 bases). Germline V gene data show CDR1 as MDHEN and CDR2 as SYDVKM. Trimming left V 3 bases short and J 7 bases short, with 15 bases between. The CDR3 has 14 amino acids. Here the CDR3 reads CASSFLPGVGGYTF. The CDR3 DNA reads TGTGCCAGCAGTTTTCTCCCAGGGGTGGGTGGCTACACCTTC.

There are a few counts of this clone. The chain uses TRBV6-5 and TRBJ2-1; 8 nucleotides agree with TRBD2. Germline V gene sequence: CDR1 MNHEY, CDR2 SVGAGI. The CDR3 length is 15 residues. The trim removed 0 bases at V and 7 bases at J, leaving 5 bases unmatched. The CDR3 protein is CASSYSPGGRNEQFF. The CDR3 DNA reads TGTGCCAGCAGTTACTCACCGGGGGGGCGTAATGAGCAGTTCTTC.